The 18 T cell receptor beta chains in this list originate from one sample, sequenced in a study of shared clonotypes between healthy human individuals. Produced via immunoSEQ multiplex PCR; TCRdb's table is partial and in-frame only. The profile shows roughly 2,000,000 clones, around 95% of them singletons. Naivety among CD8 cells was defined by CD45RO negativity and positive CCR7 selection, thereby excluding terminally differentiated effector memory CD45RA+ cells. Sequenced material: naive CD8+ T cells from PBMCs. Every receptor here comes from a young man in good health. Some clones in this sample may be carry-over from other donors' samples.

This rearrangement joins TRBV9 to TRBJ1-1, with D maybe TRBD1 (5 bases). V lost 1 base, J lost 2 bases, and 15 bases lay in between. This CDR3 has 16 amino acids. From germline, CDR1 is SGDLS and CDR2 YYNGEE. The CDR3 DNA is TGTGCCAGCAGCGTAAAAGATTTCGGGGCAAACACTGAAGCTTTCTTT. Translated, it gives CASSVKDFGANTEAFF.

V and J are TRBV27 and TRBJ1-2, with D perhaps matching TRBD1 (6 bases). In germline, CDR1 is MNHEY, CDR2 SMNVEV (reference sequence). V shed 4 bases and J shed 4 bases, with 10 bases lying between them. The CDR3 totals 13 residues. The DNA for the CDR3 is TGTGCCAGCAGTTGGGGGGCAACCTATGGCTACACCTTC. Its translation: CASSWGATYGYTF.

This clone was counted between two and nine times. This chain links TRBV6-5 with TRBJ1-1, with a tentative D call TRBD1 (5 bases). CDR1 is MNHEY and CDR2 is SVGAGI in the germline V gene. V lost 0 bases, J lost 0 bases, and 11 bases lay in between. The CDR3 is 16 residues long. The CDR3 DNA is TGTGCCAGCAGTTACTCGACGGAAGGGGTGAACACTGAAGCTTTCTTT. Amino acids: CASSYSTEGVNTEAFF.

The rearrangement links TRBV7-9 to TRBJ2-3, with D tentatively TRBD1 (6 bases). The CDR3 runs to 14 residues. Trimming stripped 1 base from V and 4 bases from J, with 9 bases between. The germline V gene encodes CDR1 SEHNR and CDR2 FQNEAQ (reference sequence). DNA of the CDR3: TGTGCCAGCAGCTTAGATTACAGGGCAGATACGCAGTATTTT. Protein: CASSLDYRADTQYF.

This chain links TRBV14 with TRBJ2-3; a possible D gene is TRBD1 (6 bases). CDR3 size: 15 residues. Deletions cut 3 bases from V and 0 bases from J, with 10 bases between. Germline values: CDR1 SGHDN, CDR2 FVKESK. This CDR3 reads CASSHTGFSTDTQYF. CDR3 coding DNA: TGTGCCAGCAGCCATACAGGGTTTAGCACAGATACGCAGTATTTT.

J is TRBJ1-1 and V is TRBV19; 7 nucleotides line up with TRBD1. This CDR3 is built from 14 residues. CDR1 is LNHDA and CDR2 is SQIVND in the germline V gene (reference sequence). Unmatched junction bases numbered 9, after V lost 4 bases and J lost 7 bases. The CDR3 region has the DNA TGTGCCAGTAGTAGCCCAGACAGGGTCGGTGAAGCTTTCTTT. Its protein is CASSSPDRVGEAFF.

This chain uses TRBV30 with TRBJ1-6, with D possibly matching TRBD1 (5 bases). V lost 7 bases to trimming and J lost 8 bases, with 21 bases between them. Germline V gives CDR1 GTSNPN, CDR2 SVGIG (reference sequence). This CDR3 comprises 15 residues. CDR3 sequence: CAYGGVNKEDSPLHF. DNA for the CDR3: TGTGCCTACGGGGGGGTGAACAAAGAAGATTCACCCCTCCACTTT.

The chain recombines TRBV2 with TRBJ1-4; D gene unclear. V gave up 11 bases and J gave up 7 bases, with 20 bases separating them. The CDR3 has 14 amino acids. The germline V gene has CDR1 SNHLY and CDR2 FYNNEI. The CDR3 loop reads CAAEGRDGSEKLFF. The CDR3 DNA reads TGTGCCGCCGAAGGGAGGGATGGGAGTGAAAAACTGTTTTTT.

Of note for this clone: One end of the junction is discordant with germline, which a read error may explain. The rearrangement links TRBV7-9 to TRBJ1-5; TRBD1 agrees at 7 bases. CDR1 is SEHNR, CDR2 FQNEAQ, per germline (reference sequence). The length of the CDR3 is 12 residues. The CDR3 loop is CASSSSGQAKDF. CDR3 sequence (DNA): TGTGCCAGCAGCTCGAGCGGACAGGCCAAGGATTTT.

This chain joins TRBV2 and TRBJ2-7, with TRBD2 identical over 9 bases. V lost 7 bases to trimming and J lost 3 bases; unmatched junction nucleotides: 13. The CDR3 runs 16 residues. CDR1 is SNHLY and CDR2 is FYNNEI in the germline V gene. The CDR3 bases are TGTGCCAGCATCCCAATGAAGCGGGAGGCCAACTACGAGCAGTACTTC. It yields the protein CASIPMKREANYEQYF.

This chain links TRBV27 with TRBJ2-1; tentatively, D is TRBD1 (5 bases). The V gene's germline CDR1 is MNHEY and CDR2 SMNVEV (reference sequence). The CDR3 covers 16 residues. With 1 base removed from V and 1 base from J, the gap between germline ends came to 11 bases. CDR3: CASSLFAGLSYNEQFF. The CDR3 DNA follows: TGTGCCAGCAGTTTATTTGCAGGGTTGTCCTACAATGAGCAGTTCTTC.

V is TRBV19 and J is TRBJ1-5; D call uncertain. Germline CDR1 reads LNHDA; CDR2 reads SQIVND (reference sequence). Trimming shortened V by 4 bases and J by 4 bases, and 20 bases separated the two germline ends. The CDR3 is 17 residues long. The CDR3 region has the DNA TGTGCCAGTAGTACTGGACCCGGCGGCATGGGAAATCAGCCCCAGCATTTT. Its translation is CASSTGPGGMGNQPQHF.

The table lists this clone with a few counts. This sequence joins TRBV19 and TRBJ1-1; D may be TRBD1 (5 bases). The CDR3 has 14 residues. The germline gives CDR1 LNHDA, CDR2 SQIVND (reference sequence). V lost 5 bases and J lost 1, with 11 bases in between. CDR3 region: CASSWGEGNTEAFF. CDR3 DNA sequence: TGTGCCAGTAGTTGGGGGGAAGGGAACACTGAAGCTTTCTTT.

The chain combines TRBV6-6 with TRBJ1-4; the D gene is possibly TRBD1 (6 bases). From germline, CDR1 is MNHNY and CDR2 SVGAGI (reference sequence). The CDR3 has 14 amino acids. V was shortened by 7 bases and J by 8 bases, with 17 bases between the two germline ends. The DNA of the CDR3 is TGTGCCAGCAACCCGGGGGCTAATTGGGAAAAACTGTTTTTT. Translation: CASNPGANWEKLFF.

The chain has TRBV28 and TRBJ2-2; the match to TRBD1 covers 7 bases. CDR1 MDHEN and CDR2 SYDVKM come from the germline V gene. The junction had 3 bases not matched to a gene; V was cut back by 4 bases and J by 4 bases. The length of the CDR3 is 14 residues. CDR3 coding DNA: TGTGCCAGCAGTTCCCGACAGGGCACCGGGGAGCTGTTTTTT. Translated: CASSSRQGTGELFF.

V is TRBV6-5 and J is TRBJ1-1; D unresolved. From germline, CDR1 is MNHEY and CDR2 SVGAGI. CDR3 length: 16 amino acids. Trimming stripped 0 bases from V and 2 bases from J, with 13 bases between. The CDR3 sequence is CASSYSIGRRNTEAFF. The CDR3 region has the DNA TGTGCCAGCAGTTACTCGATAGGCCGGAGAAACACTGAAGCTTTCTTT.

V and J are TRBV28 and TRBJ2-5; D call uncertain. Gene TRBJ2-7 matches the end of the DNA better, so the J call may be wrong. Germline CDR1 reads MDHEN; CDR2 reads SYDVKM. CDR3 length: 12 amino acids. The CDR3 sequence is CASSLDGYEQYF. In nucleotides, the CDR3 is TGTGCCAGCAGTTTAGATGGTTACGAGCAGTACTTC.

The V call is TRBV9, the J call TRBJ2-3; TRBD2 is a possible D gene (5 bases). There are 17 residues in the CDR3. Germline CDR1 SGDLS, CDR2 YYNGEE. Trimming cost V 0 bases and J 0 bases, with 14 bases left between them. CDR3 region: CASSVGVLAPSTDTQYF. The CDR3 DNA follows: TGTGCCAGCAGCGTAGGGGTTTTAGCGCCTAGCACAGATACGCAGTATTTT.